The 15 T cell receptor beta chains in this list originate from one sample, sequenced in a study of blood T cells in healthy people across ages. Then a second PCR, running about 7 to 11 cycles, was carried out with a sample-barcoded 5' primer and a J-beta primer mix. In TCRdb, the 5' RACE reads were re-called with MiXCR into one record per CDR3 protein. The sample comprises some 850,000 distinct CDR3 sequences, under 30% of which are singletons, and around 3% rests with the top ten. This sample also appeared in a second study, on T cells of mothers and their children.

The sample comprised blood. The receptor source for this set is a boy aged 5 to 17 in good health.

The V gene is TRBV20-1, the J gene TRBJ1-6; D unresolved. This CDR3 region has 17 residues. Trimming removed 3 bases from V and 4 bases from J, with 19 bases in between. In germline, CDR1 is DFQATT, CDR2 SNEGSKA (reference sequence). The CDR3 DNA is TGCAGTGCTAGTGGGAGACAATCGGGGAAGTATAATTCACCCCTCCACTTT. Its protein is CSASGRQSGKYNSPLHF.

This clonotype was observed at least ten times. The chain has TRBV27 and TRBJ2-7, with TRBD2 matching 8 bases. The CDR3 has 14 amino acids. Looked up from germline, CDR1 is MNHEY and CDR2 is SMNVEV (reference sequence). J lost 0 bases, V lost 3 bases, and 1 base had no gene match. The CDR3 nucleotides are TGTGCCAGCAGTTTCCGGGAGGGCTCCTACGAGCAGTACTTC. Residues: CASSFREGSYEQYF.

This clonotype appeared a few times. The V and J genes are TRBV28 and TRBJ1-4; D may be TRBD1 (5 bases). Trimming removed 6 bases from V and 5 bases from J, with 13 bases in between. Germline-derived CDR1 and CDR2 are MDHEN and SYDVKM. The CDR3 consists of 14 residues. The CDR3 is CASRVTGVNEKLFF. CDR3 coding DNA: TGTGCCAGCAGGGTGACGGGGGTGAATGAAAAACTGTTTTTT.

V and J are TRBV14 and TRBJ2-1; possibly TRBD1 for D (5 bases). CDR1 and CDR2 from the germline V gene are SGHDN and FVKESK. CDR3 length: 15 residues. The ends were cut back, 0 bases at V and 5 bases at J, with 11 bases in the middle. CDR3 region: CASSQDDKGDNEQFF. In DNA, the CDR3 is TGTGCCAGCAGCCAAGACGACAAAGGGGACAATGAGCAGTTCTTC.

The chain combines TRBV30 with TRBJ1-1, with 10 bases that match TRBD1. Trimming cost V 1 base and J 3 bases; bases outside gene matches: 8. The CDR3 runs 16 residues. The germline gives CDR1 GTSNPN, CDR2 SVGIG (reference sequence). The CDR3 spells CAWSAPPGQGYTEAFF. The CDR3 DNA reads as TGTGCCTGGAGTGCCCCCCCGGGACAGGGGTACACTGAAGCTTTCTTT.

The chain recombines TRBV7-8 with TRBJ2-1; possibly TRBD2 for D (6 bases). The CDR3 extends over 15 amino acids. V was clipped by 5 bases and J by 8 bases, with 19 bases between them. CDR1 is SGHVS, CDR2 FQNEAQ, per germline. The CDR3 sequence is CASSPAPTSLDEQFF. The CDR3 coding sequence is TGTGCCAGCAGCCCGGCACCGACTAGTTTAGATGAGCAGTTCTTC.

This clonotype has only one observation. For the CDR3, the DNA is TGTGCCAGCAGTTTTTCCACTAGCGGGAGTACAGATACGCAGTATTTT. It translates to CASSFSTSGSTDTQYF. The genes are TRBV12-3 or TRBV12-4 and TRBJ2-3; 11 bases agree with TRBD2. Trimming removed 3 bases from V and 3 bases from J; junction bases left unmatched: 5. The CDR3 totals 16 residues.

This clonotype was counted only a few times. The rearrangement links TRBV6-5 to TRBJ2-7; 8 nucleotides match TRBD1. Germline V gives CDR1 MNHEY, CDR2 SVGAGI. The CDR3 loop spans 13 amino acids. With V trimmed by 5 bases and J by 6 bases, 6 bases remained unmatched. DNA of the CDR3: TGTGCCAGCAGTCTGGACAGGGCGGGCGAGCAGTACTTC. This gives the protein CASSLDRAGEQYF.

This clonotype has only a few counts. CDR3 protein: CASSESRPAGGQETQYF. CDR3 DNA: TGTGCCAGCAGTGAATCTCGTCCGGCGGGGGGCCAAGAGACCCAGTACTTC. J is TRBJ2-5 and V is TRBV2, with 8 positions matching TRBD2. Germline V lookup: CDR1 SNHLY, CDR2 FYNNEI. The V segment lost 2 bases and the J segment 1 base; nucleotides outside the gene matches: 9. The CDR3 length is 17 residues.

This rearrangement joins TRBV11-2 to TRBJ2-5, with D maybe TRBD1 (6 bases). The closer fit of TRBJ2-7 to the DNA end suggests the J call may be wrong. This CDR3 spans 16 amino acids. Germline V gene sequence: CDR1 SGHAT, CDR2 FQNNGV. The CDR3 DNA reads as TGTGCCAGCAGCAAACACCAGGGGCCCTTGCCCTACGAGCAGTACTTC. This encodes CASSKHQGPLPYEQYF.

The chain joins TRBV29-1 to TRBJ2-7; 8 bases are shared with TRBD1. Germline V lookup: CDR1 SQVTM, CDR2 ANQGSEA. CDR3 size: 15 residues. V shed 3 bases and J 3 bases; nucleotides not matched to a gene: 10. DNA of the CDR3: TGCAGCGTTGAGCCTTCCGGCGGACAGGGCTACGAGCAGTACTTC. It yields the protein CSVEPSGGQGYEQYF.

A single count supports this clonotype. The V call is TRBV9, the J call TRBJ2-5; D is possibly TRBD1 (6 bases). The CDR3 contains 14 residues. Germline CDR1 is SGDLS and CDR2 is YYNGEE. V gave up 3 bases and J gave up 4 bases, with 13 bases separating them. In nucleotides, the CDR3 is TGTGCCAGCAGCGCTGGACAGTTCCTAGAGACCCAGTACTTC. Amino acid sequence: CASSAGQFLETQYF.

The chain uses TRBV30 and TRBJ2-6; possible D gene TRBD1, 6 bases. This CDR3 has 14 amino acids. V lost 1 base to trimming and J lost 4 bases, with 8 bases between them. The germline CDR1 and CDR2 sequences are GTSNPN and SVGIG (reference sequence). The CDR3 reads CAWSGGRGANVLTF. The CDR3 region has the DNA TGTGCCTGGAGTGGGGGGCGCGGGGCCAACGTCCTGACTTTC.

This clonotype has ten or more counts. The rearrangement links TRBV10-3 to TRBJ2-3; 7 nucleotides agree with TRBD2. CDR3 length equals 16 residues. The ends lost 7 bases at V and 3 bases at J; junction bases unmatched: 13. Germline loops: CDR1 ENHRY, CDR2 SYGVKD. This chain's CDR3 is CAITSVRQAGTDTQYF. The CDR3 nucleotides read TGTGCCATCACCAGCGTTCGGCAAGCGGGGACAGATACGCAGTATTTT.

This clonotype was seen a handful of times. The CDR3 loop is CASSTRTSSNEQYF. The CDR3 region has the DNA TGTGCCAGCAGCACCCGGACTAGTTCTAACGAGCAGTACTTC. The chain links TRBV6-5 to TRBJ2-7; 7 bases map to TRBD2. After removal of 6 bases from V and 5 bases from J, the junction contained 10 bases not matched to a gene. Germline V gene lookup returns CDR1 MNHEY and CDR2 SVGAGI. The CDR3 is 14 residues long.